The T cell receptor beta chain described here comes from a study of blood T cell repertoires in COVID-19. Study in general: COVID-19 samples, acute and convalescent, were from the United States, Italy and Spain. T cells, B-cell-depleted T cells, or PBMCs provided the cDNA or gDNA that served as material.

Per the authors' pipeline: How many nucleated cells were present was estimated from reference gene primer amplification. Sequencing used immunoSEQ multiplex PCR; TCRdb keeps in-frame clones, though not all of them. V and J calls and clone size follow that table, whereas D and trimming were derived from the DNA. The data show about 200,000 clones, with roughly four fifths seen just once and about 2.3% held by the top ten. The CDR3 has 14 residues. Germline-derived CDR1 and CDR2 are LNHNV and YYDKDF (reference sequence). The V end was cut by 1 base, the J end by 3 bases, with 6 bases between. Specimen: peripheral blood. This receptor was identified in a woman between 40 and 50 years old with active or convalescent COVID-19. The V call is TRBV15, the J call TRBJ1-4; D gene ambiguous. The CDR3 coding sequence is TGTGCCACCAGCAGAGGAGAGTCTAATGAAAAACTGTTTTTT. This gives the protein CATSRGESNEKLFF.